The 8 T cell receptor beta chains given below trace back to one sample, sequenced in a study of regulatory dendritic cells for organ transplantation (dated by TCRdb to the late 2010s). To prepare the library, the immunoSEQ multiplex PCR assay was applied. Imported from immuneACCESS, the table was reduced by TCRdb to in-frame sequences with V and J called. These copies leave out some clones; in studies compared against another copy, an unresolved V gene accounts for under half, and the cause of the remainder is not known. Recorded for this sample are fewer than 40,000 clones; around nine tenths of them occurred a single time. The top ten clonotypes cover around 0.12% of the sample. Sequenced sample: naive CD8+ T cells from blood. The cell subset or site label on this specimen signifies: CD45RA+ naive T cells. The receptor source for this set is a human donor in good health.

This rearrangement joins TRBV6-5 to TRBJ2-3; D gene ambiguous. From germline, CDR1 is MNHEY and CDR2 SVGAGI. Trimming shortened V by 0 bases and J by 5 bases, and 0 bases separated the two germline ends. The CDR3 totals 11 residues. CDR3 sequence (DNA): TGTGCCAGCAGTTACTCAGATACGCAGTATTTT. It codes for CASSYSDTQYF.

CDR3 in amino acids: CASSLVGQGTDTQYF. The CDR3, as DNA: TGTGCCAGCAGTTTAGTGGGACAGGGGACTGATACGCAGTATTTT. The rearrangement joins TRBV28 to TRBJ2-3, with 10 bases that match TRBD1. Trimming at V came to 2 bases and at J to 6 bases, leaving 5 bases not matched to a gene. The CDR3 runs 15 residues. Germline assignment: CDR1 MDHEN and CDR2 SYDVKM.

The chain carries TRBV28 and TRBJ2-7, with D perhaps matching TRBD1 or TRBD2 (5 bases each). CDR1 and CDR2 (germline): MDHEN, SYDVKM. Trimming removed 4 bases at V and 3 bases at J, with 10 bases between. This CDR3 has 13 amino acids. The CDR3 DNA reads TGTGCCAGCAGTTCAGGGAGTCGCTACGAGCAGTACTTC. It translates to CASSSGSRYEQYF.

This clone came up once. The gene calls are TRBV4-3 and TRBJ2-1; TRBD1 or TRBD2 may be the D gene (5 bases each). Germline-derived CDR1 and CDR2 are LGHNA and YSLEER. The V end was cut by 3 bases, the J end by 4 bases, with 10 bases between. There are 14 residues in the CDR3. CDR3 DNA sequence: TGCGCCAGCAGCCAGGGGGAAGGGTACAATGAGCAGTTCTTC. It specifies CASSQGEGYNEQFF.

The V call is TRBV19, the J call TRBJ2-5, with D perhaps given as TRBD1 or TRBD2 (5 bases each). The germline CDR1 and CDR2 sequences are LNHDA and SQIVND (reference sequence). This CDR3 has 16 amino acids. V was pared by 4 bases and J by 4 bases, with 19 bases between. DNA for the CDR3: TGTGCCAGTAGTACTCCGGGACCCAAGGGCGTAGAGACCCAGTACTTC. It encodes CASSTPGPKGVETQYF.

The genes are TRBV11-2 and TRBJ2-1; 11 positions match TRBD2. V was clipped by 1 base and J by 2 bases; unmatched bases: 7. The germline V gene encodes CDR1 SGHAT and CDR2 FQNNGV. The CDR3 has 18 residues. The CDR3 is CASSLVSGGAGTYNEQFF. The CDR3 region has the DNA TGTGCCAGCAGCTTAGTTAGCGGGGGGGCCGGGACCTACAATGAGCAGTTCTTC.

This clone turned up a few times. The CDR3 DNA is TGTGCCAGCAGTGCAGCGTATAGCAATCAGCCCCAGCATTTT. The encoded protein is CASSAAYSNQPQHF. The chain is built from TRBV6-6 and TRBJ1-5; D unclear. The CDR3 is 14 residues long. Germline CDR1 and CDR2: MNHNY and SVGAGI (reference sequence). V lost 5 bases, J lost 0 bases, and 8 bases lay in between.

This clone was detected only once. V and J are TRBV27 and TRBJ2-3; D remains ambiguous. V shed 6 bases and J shed 8 bases, with 9 bases lying between them. Germline loops: CDR1 MNHEY, CDR2 SMNVEV (reference sequence). CDR3 length: 11 amino acids. DNA for the CDR3: TGTGCCAGCAGCTCGCGCCGTACGCAGTATTTT. Its translation: CASSSRRTQYF.